A selection of T cell receptor beta chains follows, all from one sample in a study of T cell responses to AZD1222 COVID-19 vaccine. Some clones are missing from TCRdb's copy, which holds only in-frame ones; the method was immunoSEQ multiplex PCR. The sample lists 110,000 to 150,000 clones, under 95% occurring once. The sequences come from peripheral blood, collected on day 0 of AZD1222 vaccination. The receptor source for this set is an adult in good health. Both conserved end residues are part of each CDR3. Each record gives: V gene, clone size, CDR3 protein. Size tells how often a clone was seen (once, few, many) or the class of an expanded clone, and some rows leave it out.

TRBV18 - CASSPRQRNTEAFF
TRBV19 - CASSIVSAGSSYEQYF
TRBV11-2 - CASSLVSGSGFNEQFF
TRBV27 - CASSFALAGGRQETQYF
TRBV30 - CAWSLSGHGQPQHF
TRBV7-2 - CASSSIGREYTEAFF
TRBV2 - CASSEAGRRGEQYF
TRBV19 - CASSRRQGIAYNEQFF
TRBV20-1 - CSARVMDRAFF
TRBV19 - CASSWAGGDTEAFF
TRBV7-2 few CATNLGRLAGRQFF
TRBV7-3 - CASSLIRGTGYTF
TRBV5-1 - CASSRGQVRIGPTNEQFF
TRBV2 - CASSEEGSQNTEAFF
TRBV18 - CASSPQDRGEQYF
TRBV28 - CASSLGGGGATGELFF
TRBV6-4 few CASSGGGATDTQYF
TRBV2 - CASSESQPLVDKQFF
TRBV27 - CASSLADRSYEQYF
TRBV7-9 - CASSLGEQEWGAFF
TRBV5-1 - CASSLEPAGGRNEQFF
TRBV5-4 - CASSSNRGVSPLHF
TRBV29-1 - CSVGGGHLAKNIQYF
TRBV6-5 - CASSNTPMNTEAFF
TRBV29-1 - CSVTGNEQFF
TRBV11-3 - CASSLGRSSYNEQFF
TRBV30 once CAWTGSGNTIYF
TRBV3-1/TRBV3-2 once CASSQDPLNSYNEQFF
TRBV28 once CASSSLSASGNTIYF